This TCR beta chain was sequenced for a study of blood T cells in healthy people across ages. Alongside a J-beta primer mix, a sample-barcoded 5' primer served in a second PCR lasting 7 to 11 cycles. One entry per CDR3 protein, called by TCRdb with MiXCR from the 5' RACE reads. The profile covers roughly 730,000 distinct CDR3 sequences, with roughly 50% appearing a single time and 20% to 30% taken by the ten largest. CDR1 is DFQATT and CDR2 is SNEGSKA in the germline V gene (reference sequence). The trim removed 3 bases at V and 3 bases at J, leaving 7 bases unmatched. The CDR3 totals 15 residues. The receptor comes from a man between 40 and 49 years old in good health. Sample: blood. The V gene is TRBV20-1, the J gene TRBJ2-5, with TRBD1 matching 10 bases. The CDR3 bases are TGCAGTGCTAGCCCGGGACAGGGGCTGAAAGAGACCCAGTACTTC. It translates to CSASPGQGLKETQYF.